This T cell receptor beta chain was sequenced in a study of OX40 agonist ivuxolimab in advanced cancers. Assay used: immunoSEQ multiplex PCR; TCRdb lists only in-frame clones, some missing. The sample includes over 9,000 clones, around three fifths of them seen just once. This clonotype was obtained from an adult with an advanced solid tumor such as melanoma, head and neck, liver or kidney cancer. The sequenced sample was CD4+ or CD8+ T cells sorted from blood, obtained in a trial of the OX40 agonist ivuxolimab.

The CDR3 coding sequence is TGCGCCAGCAGTGGGGACAGGGGTATGGATGGCTACACCTTC. The encoded protein is CASSGDRGMDGYTF. This chain uses TRBV10-1 with TRBJ1-2; 10 nucleotides line up with TRBD1. After removal of 4 bases from V and 6 bases from J, the junction contained 5 bases not matched to a gene. Germline V gene lookup returns CDR1 WNHNN and CDR2 SYGVQD (reference sequence). This CDR3 region has 14 residues.